These 25 T cell receptor beta chains were all obtained from the same sample, sequenced in a study of metastatic and nonmetastatic thyroid tumors. Through MiXCR, TCRdb re-clonotyped the PCR reads. The sample carries around 35,000 clones, about a sixth recorded once. All patients were treatment-naive before thyroid surgery. The source material was blood. These receptors were taken from a female donor with papillary thyroid cancer or a benign thyroid nodule (not recorded which). Some clones in this sample may be carry-over from other donors' samples.

This CDR3 reads CAWTQGSSGNTIYF. The CDR3 nucleotides read TGTGCCTGGACCCAGGGCAGCTCTGGAAACACCATATATTTT. The chain links TRBV30 to TRBJ1-3; possibly TRBD1 for D (5 bases). CDR3 size: 14 residues. Per the germline V gene, CDR1 is GTSNPN and CDR2 is SVGIG (reference sequence). The V gene lost 4 bases and the J gene lost 0 bases, with 10 bases spanning the gap.

This clone has a handful of counts. The chain joins TRBV24-1 to TRBJ2-7; D unclear. V lost 10 bases to trimming and J lost 7 bases, with 22 bases between them. The CDR3 totals 14 residues. The germline V gene encodes CDR1 KGHDR and CDR2 SFDVKD. CDR3 loop: CATSRSGTYNEQYF. CDR3 in DNA: TGTGCCACAAGTCGATCCGGAACCTACAATGAGCAGTACTTC.

Within the sample, this clone is medium-sized (0.01 to 0.1%). The rearrangement joins TRBV6-2 or TRBV6-3 to TRBJ2-7; TRBD2 agrees at 9 bases. The CDR3 contains 14 residues. V was clipped by 4 bases and J by 0 bases; unmatched bases: 1. CDR1 MNHEY and CDR2 SVGEGT come from the germline V gene. The CDR3: CASSLTSGSYEQYF. CDR3 sequence (DNA): TGTGCCAGCAGTTTGACTAGCGGCTCCTACGAGCAGTACTTC.

This clone showed up many times. The chain couples TRBV3-1 to TRBJ1-2; TRBD1 might be the D (6 bases). V lost 2 bases to trimming and J lost 1 base, with 11 bases between them. This CDR3 has 15 residues. CDR1 and CDR2 (germline): LGHDT, YNNKEL (reference sequence). This CDR3 is CASSQNRDNNYGYTF. CDR3 in DNA: TGTGCCAGCAGCCAAAACCGGGACAATAACTATGGCTACACCTTC.

V usage is TRBV4-1 and J usage is TRBJ2-7, with a weak D call TRBD2 (5 bases). The CDR3 consists of 17 residues. Deletions cut 0 bases from V and 7 bases from J, with 22 bases between. Germline CDR1 is MGHRA and CDR2 is YSYEKL. CDR3 in DNA: TGCGCCAGCAGCCAAGATTTCGGCGGAAGAGGGTATGGGGAGCAGTACTTC. It translates to CASSQDFGGRGYGEQYF.

Worth noting for this clone: The identical CDR3 is also encoded by other nucleotide sequences in the sample. V usage is TRBV7-3 and J usage is TRBJ2-1; the D gene is possibly TRBD2 (6 bases). Germline assignment: CDR1 SGHTA and CDR2 FQGTGA. The CDR3 is 14 amino acids. V was clipped by 6 bases and J by 8 bases, with 17 bases between them. This CDR3 reads CASSGVGGPDEQFF. CDR3 coding DNA: TGTGCCAGCAGTGGAGTCGGAGGGCCAGATGAGCAGTTCTTC.

This clone was recorded at least ten times. J is TRBJ1-3 and V is TRBV5-1; D is ambiguous. CDR1 SGHRS and CDR2 YFSETQ come from the germline V gene. The ends were cut back, 0 bases at V and 3 bases at J, with 10 bases in the middle. This CDR3 region has 15 residues. Here the CDR3 reads CASSLGAGVGNTIYF. The CDR3 DNA sequence: TGCGCCAGCAGCTTGGGGGCAGGAGTTGGAAACACCATATATTTT.

At least ten counts were recorded for this clone. The identical CDR3 is also encoded by other nucleotide sequences in the sample. This rearrangement joins TRBV29-1 to TRBJ2-3; the D is unclear. Germline lookup yields CDR1 SQVTM and CDR2 ANQGSEA. V gave up 4 bases and J gave up 2 bases, with 10 bases separating them. The CDR3 length is 13 residues. CDR3 protein: CSVGGRSTDTQYF. CDR3 DNA: TGCAGCGTTGGTGGCAGGTCCACAGATACGCAGTATTTT.

CDR3 nucleotides: TGCAGTGCTAGAGACCCGGGGTCAATCTACGAGCAGTACTTC. This encodes CSARDPGSIYEQYF. V usage is TRBV20-1 and J usage is TRBJ2-7, with TRBD2 as a possible D gene (5 bases). The germline V and J ends were trimmed by 0 bases and 3 bases, with 12 bases remaining between them. The CDR3 spans 14 residues. In germline, CDR1 is DFQATT, CDR2 SNEGSKA (reference sequence).

This clone was seen a single time. This chain links TRBV7-2 with TRBJ1-1; possible D gene TRBD1, 6 bases. V was shortened by 9 bases and J by 3 bases, with 20 bases between the two germline ends. Germline assignment: CDR1 SGHTA and CDR2 FQGNSA. There are 15 residues in the CDR3. The CDR3 loop is CARSTRQALDTEAFF. CDR3 nucleotide sequence: TGTGCCAGAAGCACTCGACAGGCTCTTGACACTGAAGCTTTCTTT. The variable domain in full, with the rest retrieved from reference TRBV7-2 and TRBJ1-1, is GAGVSQSPSNKVTEKGKDVELRCDPISGHTALYWYRQSLGQGLEFLIYFQGNSAPDKSGLPSDRFSAERTGGSVSTLTIQRTQQEDSAVYLCARSTRQALDTEAFFGQGTRLTVV.

Ten or more counts support this clone. The V and J genes are TRBV6-1 and TRBJ2-3; D is unresolved. The CDR3 has 13 amino acids. Germline-derived CDR1 and CDR2 are MNHNS and SASEGT. The CDR3 DNA is TGTGCAGCCCAGGCGATCAACACAGATACGCAGTATTTT. It translates to CAAQAINTDTQYF.

For this clone: Compared with germline, one end of the junction differs, possibly owing to a read error. This chain links TRBV6-5 with TRBJ2-7, with a possible D match to TRBD2 (6 bases). The CDR3 totals 14 residues. Germline V gene lookup returns CDR1 MNHEY and CDR2 SVGAGI. The DNA of the CDR3 is TGTGCCAGCATTTACTCAGGAAGCGGGCCCGAGCAGTACTTC. This translates into CASIYSGSGPEQYF.

This clone has at least ten counts. The chain carries TRBV5-1 and TRBJ2-3, with D unclear. Germline CDR1 is SGHRS and CDR2 is YFSETQ. The V and J ends lost 0 bases and 4 bases respectively, with 6 bases between them. The CDR3 covers 13 residues. In DNA, the CDR3 is TGCGCCAGCAGCTTGGACTATCCAGATACGCAGTATTTT. Its protein is CASSLDYPDTQYF.

Of note for this clone: Germline and junction disagree at one end, which may indicate a read error. Distinct nucleotide sequences in the sample also encode this CDR3. CDR3 in amino acids: CASSVLRATGELFF. The CDR3 DNA is TGTGCCAGCAGCGTACTCAGGGCCACCGGTGAGCTCTTTTTT. The chain joins TRBV11-2 to TRBJ2-2, with a weak D call TRBD1 (5 bases). Per the germline V gene, CDR1 is SGHAT and CDR2 is FQNNGV. The CDR3 consists of 14 residues.

The chain joins TRBV11-2 to TRBJ1-5; 11 nucleotides match TRBD1. V trimming: 5 bases; J trimming: 3 bases; junction bases outside the gene matches: 6. The V gene's germline CDR1 is SGHAT and CDR2 FQNNGV. The CDR3 loop spans 16 amino acids. The CDR3 DNA follows: TGTGCCAGCAGCGGCAGGGACAGGGGGTCCAATCAGCCCCAGCATTTT. Translation gives CASSGRDRGSNQPQHF.

Only one count was recorded for this clone. V usage is TRBV20-1 and J usage is TRBJ2-7, with 8 bases aligning to TRBD2. The CDR3 totals 12 residues. J gave up 2 bases and V 7 bases, and 4 bases lay outside the gene matches. Germline assignment: CDR1 DFQATT and CDR2 SNEGSKA (reference sequence). In nucleotides, the CDR3 is TGCAGTGAGAATAGCGGGACCTACGAGCAGTACTTC. It is translated as CSENSGTYEQYF.

This clone showed up just a few times. The chain is built from TRBV28 and TRBJ1-2; D unresolved. There are 15 residues in the CDR3. V lost 8 bases and J 4 bases, leaving 20 bases between the germline ends. CDR1 MDHEN and CDR2 SYDVKM come from the germline V gene. The DNA of the CDR3 is TGTGCCAGCGGTCGTGTGGGTCCTTTGGGCTATGGCTACACCTTC. This translates into CASGRVGPLGYGYTF.

About this clone: At one end the junction does not follow the germline gene, possibly because of a read error. The chain joins TRBV5-1 to TRBJ2-2; D ambiguous. The CDR3 is 13 residues long. From germline, CDR1 is SGHRS and CDR2 YFSETQ. The CDR3 loop reads CASRAISTVELFF. DNA of the CDR3: TGCGCCAGCAGAGCTATCTCCACCGTGGAGCTGTTTTTT. The full variable domain, completed using reference TRBV5-1 and TRBJ2-2, is KAGVTQTPRYLIKTRGQQVTLSCSPISGHRSVSWYQQTPGQGLQFLFEYFSETQRNKGNFPGRFSGRQFSNSRSEMNVSTLELGDSALYLCASRAISTVELFFGEGSRLTVL.

This clone was seen repeatedly, ten times or more. This CDR3 reads CASSTPKQGQNSPLHF. The CDR3 nucleotides are TGTGCCAGCAGTACGCCTAAACAGGGACAAAATTCACCCCTCCACTTT. V usage is TRBV28 and J usage is TRBJ1-6; possible D gene TRBD1, 6 bases. The CDR3 has 16 residues. V shed 5 bases and J shed 7 bases, with 18 bases lying between them. From germline, CDR1 is MDHEN and CDR2 SYDVKM.

The sample holds a few counts of this clone. This may be a read error: a much more frequent sequence differs by one nucleotide. The rearrangement joins TRBV28 to TRBJ2-7, with D tentatively TRBD1 or TRBD2 (5 bases each). The CDR3 is 15 amino acids. The V gene's germline CDR1 is MDHEN and CDR2 SYDVKM. The chain's CDR3 is CAGSTTRGGRSEQYF. The CDR3, as DNA: TGTGCCGGCAGCACCACGCGTGGGGGAAGAAGTGAGCAGTACTTC.

The V call is TRBV6-6, the J call TRBJ1-1; possibly TRBD1 for D (6 bases). The germline V gene has CDR1 MNHNY and CDR2 SVGAGI (reference sequence). The CDR3 runs 15 residues. V shed 2 bases and J shed 9 bases, with 19 bases lying between them. CDR3 in amino acids: CASSYNGQCAFKAFF. The CDR3 coding sequence is TGTGCCAGCAGTTACAACGGACAGTGTGCATTCAAAGCTTTCTTT.

At least ten counts were recorded for this clone. This rearrangement joins TRBV7-9 to TRBJ2-3; D is uncertain. Trimming left V 5 bases short and J 4 bases short, with 13 bases between. Germline V gene lookup returns CDR1 SEHNR and CDR2 FQNEAQ (reference sequence). The CDR3 totals 14 residues. CDR3 protein: CASSPHSRSDTQYF. In DNA, the CDR3 is TGTGCCAGCAGCCCACATTCCCGGTCAGATACGCAGTATTTT.

In its sample, this clone was seen many times. Here the CDR3 reads CASSLLRENSPLHF. The DNA of the CDR3 is TGTGCCAGCAGTTTATTGAGGGAGAATTCACCCCTCCACTTT. The gene calls are TRBV27 and TRBJ1-6, with D unclear. V lost 1 base, J lost 7 bases, and 8 bases lay in between. The CDR3 spans 14 residues. Germline loops: CDR1 MNHEY, CDR2 SMNVEV (reference sequence).

The chain recombines TRBV5-4 with TRBJ1-1, with a weak D call TRBD1 (6 bases). CDR3 size: 12 residues. Germline V gives CDR1 SGHNT, CDR2 YYREEE (reference sequence). V was pared by 4 bases and J by 14 bases, with 18 bases between. CDR3 nucleotides: TGTGCCAGCAGCCTCTACAGGTCCACAGGGTTCTTT. Translating gives CASSLYRSTGFF.

The chain uses TRBV20-1 and TRBJ2-7; D may be TRBD2 (6 bases). The CDR3 has 14 amino acids. Per germline, CDR1 DFQATT and CDR2 SNEGSKA (reference sequence). V lost 4 bases and J 9 bases, leaving 22 bases between the germline ends. CDR3: CSATVTSRIDGQYF. CDR3 bases: TGCAGTGCTACCGTGACTAGTCGTATCGACGGGCAGTACTTC.